This TCR beta chain comes out of a study of blood T cell repertoires in COVID-19. The wider study: Acute and convalescent COVID-19 specimens originated in the United States, Italy and Spain.

CDR3 length equals 15 residues. The V segment lost 5 bases and the J segment 1 base; nucleotides outside the gene matches: 5. CDR1 is SGHRS, CDR2 YFSETQ, per germline. Original analysis: Nucleated cell number was recorded as an estimate derived from reference gene primer amplification. Clones were sequenced by immunoSEQ multiplex PCR, and TCRdb holds only the in-frame ones, with some missing. For V, J and clone size, that table is used; D and trimming come from the DNA. The sample holds 97,000 or so clones; 80% to 95% are singletons and the top ten take 1.9%. This clone occurred once. It was during active infection that Seattle patients were enrolled and then longitudinally followed.

The chain couples TRBV5-1 to TRBJ2-2; 7 positions agree with TRBD1. This receptor was identified in a woman aged 45-60 years with COVID-19, enrolled during active disease. Sequenced: peripheral blood. CDR3 nucleotide sequence: TGCGCCAGCAGTCGGGACAGCTTGAACACCGGGGAGCTGTTTTTT. Its translation is CASSRDSLNTGELFF. The whole variable domain, filled in from reference TRBV5-1 and TRBJ2-2, reads KAGVTQTPRYLIKTRGQQVTLSCSPISGHRSVSWYQQTPGQGLQFLFEYFSETQRNKGNFPGRFSGRQFSNSRSEMNVSTLELGDSALYLCASSRDSLNTGELFFGEGSRLTVL.